What follows are 13 T cell receptor beta chains derived from one specimen sequenced in a study of T cell clonality in common variable immunodeficiency. The protocol was immunoSEQ multiplex PCR, while the TCRdb copy is restricted to in-frame clones and leaves out a portion. Altogether tens of thousands of clones were found in the sample, and no singletons occur. The sequencing sample was made of peripheral blood mononuclear cells. These receptors all come from a person between 18 and 75 years old in good health.

This clone was detected ten times or more. The read terminates 3 residues ahead of where the CDR3 ends, so the germline J gene completes it. The chain links TRBV18 to TRBJ2-3; 10 nucleotides line up with TRBD2. V lost 3 bases and J lost 5; bases outside the gene matches: 11. The length of the CDR3 is 17 residues. Germline lookup yields CDR1 KGHSH and CDR2 LQKENI. The CDR3 loop reads CASSPLSGGPSGDTQYF. The DNA read from the CDR3 is TGTGCCAGCTCACCCCTTAGCGGGGGGCCTTCCGGAGATACG.

In the case of this clone: The read comes to an end 3 residues before the CDR3 does, leaving the germline J gene to fill in the end. This chain links TRBV2 with TRBJ1-1, with 7 nucleotides matching TRBD1. Germline CDR1 and CDR2: SNHLY and FYNNEI. The CDR3 has 14 residues. V trimming: 8 bases; J trimming: 4 bases; junction bases outside the gene matches: 10. Partial CDR3 DNA: TGTGCCAGCCATCCACAGGGGCGAGTCACTGAA. Protein sequence: CASHPQGRVTE. The full CDR3 sequence reads CASHPQGRVTEAFF.

This clone was counted ten times or more. The read stops 3 residues short of the end of the CDR3; the missing end is completed from the germline J gene. The V call is TRBV10-1, the J call TRBJ2-3, with TRBD2 identical over 8 bases. With 6 bases clipped from V and 4 bases from J, the junction kept 12 bases outside the gene matches. Germline lookup yields CDR1 WNHNN and CDR2 SYGVQD (reference sequence). The length of the CDR3 is 16 residues. CDR3 residues: CASSAGTRAPADTQYF. The sequenced part of the CDR3 DNA is TGCGCCAGCAGCGCCGGGACTAGGGCCCCAGCAGATACG.

This clone appeared many times. The DNA ends 3 residues before the CDR3 does, and the rest of the CDR3 is filled in from the germline J gene. The rearrangement uses TRBV20-1 and TRBJ2-3, with D tentatively TRBD2 (6 bases). V lost 4 bases, J lost 8 bases, and 28 bases lay in between. The CDR3 consists of 17 residues. Germline loops: CDR1 DFQATT, CDR2 SNEGSKA (reference sequence). CDR3 protein: CSAKAGPRTYKGGTQYF. The CDR3 DNA, read in part, is TGCAGTGCTAAGGCGGGGCCCCGAACTTATAAAGGCGGTACG.

As concerns this clone: The DNA ends 3 residues before the CDR3 does, and the rest of the CDR3 is filled in from the germline J gene. The genes are TRBV2 and TRBJ2-2; D possibly corresponds to TRBD1 (6 bases). This CDR3 region has 14 residues. CDR1 is SNHLY and CDR2 is FYNNEI in the germline V gene. The ends were cut back, 7 bases at V and 1 base at J, with 10 bases in the middle. CDR3 residues: CASTSGVNTGELFF. The DNA read from the CDR3 is TGTGCCAGCACCTCAGGGGTGAACACCGGGGAG.

This clone was detected ten times or more. The read terminates 3 residues before the CDR3 end, so the remaining end is supplied by the germline J gene. V is TRBV2 and J is TRBJ2-3, with TRBD2 matching over 8 bases. Germline CDR1 is SNHLY and CDR2 is FYNNEI. J lost 0 bases, V lost 3 bases, and 8 bases had no gene match. The CDR3 consists of 17 residues. The CDR3 bases that were read are TGTGCCAGCAGTGATAAGTTAGCGGGGACTAGCACAGATACG. Translated: CASSDKLAGTSTDT. The whole CDR3 protein is CASSDKLAGTSTDTQYF.

This clone has a count of ten or more. Read data end 3 residues before the CDR3 end; the end is taken from the germline J gene. The chain has TRBV7-6 and TRBJ1-6; tentative D call: TRBD1 (6 bases). CDR3 size: 15 residues. Per the germline V gene, CDR1 is SGHVS and CDR2 is FNYEAQ. Trimming left V 5 bases short and J 10 bases short, with 18 bases between. The CDR3 is CASSRAQQGSSPLHF. Partial CDR3 DNA: TGTGCCAGCAGCCGCGCTCAACAGGGTAGCTCACCC.

This clone was seen ten or more times. The read halts 3 residues ahead of the CDR3 end, with the missing end drawn from the germline J gene. V is TRBV5-1 and J is TRBJ1-1; D possibly corresponds to TRBD1 (5 bases). Trimming removed 1 base at V and 3 bases at J, with 10 bases between. CDR1 is SGHRS and CDR2 is YFSETQ in the germline V gene. This CDR3 is built from 14 residues. The sequenced CDR3 bases are TGCGCCAGCAGCTTGATGCGAGGGGACACTGAA. Translated: CASSLMRGDTE. The whole CDR3 sequence is CASSLMRGDTEAFF.

This clone was picked up many times. From the germline J gene comes the end of the CDR3, since the read stops 3 residues before it. This chain joins TRBV7-6 and TRBJ1-1; 8 bases line up with TRBD1. This CDR3 is 15 amino acids long. V lost 4 bases and J lost 3; bases outside the gene matches: 7. The germline V gene has CDR1 SGHVS and CDR2 FNYEAQ. CDR3 region: CASSSWTGSDTEAFF. The covered CDR3 bases are TGTGCCAGCAGCTCGTGGACAGGGTCAGACACTGAA.

At least ten counts were recorded for this clone. The CDR3 end lies 3 residues beyond the end of the read and is filled in from the germline J gene. This rearrangement joins TRBV20-1 to TRBJ2-1; D uncertain. This CDR3 has 11 residues. V was clipped by 1 base and J by 5 bases, with 3 bases between them. Germline values: CDR1 DFQATT, CDR2 SNEGSKA (reference sequence). The sequenced part of the CDR3 DNA is TGCAGTGCTAGAGTTAACAATGAG. This gives the protein CSARVNNE. From start to end, the CDR3 is CSARVNNEQFF.

As concerns this clone: The read is 3 residues too short to cover the CDR3 end, so that end is filled in from the germline J gene. V is TRBV4-2 and J is TRBJ2-7; TRBD1 matches at 7 bases. The CDR3 has 15 amino acids. V gave up 0 bases and J gave up 1 base; unmatched junction bases: 3. Germline V CDR1 and CDR2: LGHNA, YNFKEQ. The CDR3 DNA, read in part, is TGTGCCAGCAGCCAAGACGAGGGACAGTCCTACGAG. This translates into CASSQDEGQSYE. The full CDR3 is CASSQDEGQSYEQYF.

In its sample, this clone was seen many times. The observed sequence ends 3 residues before the CDR3 terminus, with the missing tail filled in from the germline J gene. The rearrangement links TRBV6-4 to TRBJ2-1; 9 nucleotides align to TRBD2. The CDR3 loop spans 15 amino acids. J was trimmed by 2 bases and V by 3 bases; bases with no gene match: 2. Germline values: CDR1 MRHNA, CDR2 SNTAGT. The CDR3 loop is CASSELAGAYNEQFF. CDR3 bases read: TGTGCCAGCAGTGAATTAGCGGGAGCCTACAATGAG.

The table lists this clone with many counts. CDR3: CASSFLTSGRAGELFF. The CDR3 bases that were read are TGCGCCAGCAGCTTCCTGACTAGCGGGAGGGCCGGGGAG. The chain is built from TRBV5-1 and TRBJ2-2; 14 nucleotides align to TRBD2. The observed sequence ends 3 residues before the CDR3 terminus, with the missing tail filled in from the germline J gene. The V gene end was trimmed by 2 bases and the J gene end by 6 bases; junction bases not matched to a gene: 3. The CDR3 sequence is 16 residues long. Per germline, CDR1 SGHRS and CDR2 YFSETQ.